This TCR beta chain was retrieved from a study of T cell repertoires in cytomegalovirus infection. Study-level background: Selection of CMV epitopes for the study included recently identified HLA-C-restricted and well-studied HLA-B-restricted ones. Public signatures in TCR beta pointed to CMV infection and matching HLA type.

From the reads, TCRdb called clonotypes with MiXCR, one entry per CDR3 protein. The profile shows about half a million distinct CDR3 sequences, around a third of them singletons. The CDR3 extends over 14 amino acids. Per germline, CDR1 ENHRY and CDR2 SYGVKD. The V and J ends lost 5 bases and 5 bases respectively, with 10 bases between them. This clonotype was counted only a few times. Its specificity is unknown. General study points: Pooled public TCR beta family frequency picked out CMV carriers with the relevant HLA. Ex vivo responses were dominated by HLA-C-restricted CMV-specific TCR beta clonotypes.

The chain links TRBV10-3 to TRBJ1-6, with D perhaps TRBD1 (6 bases). This TCR came from a human donor in good health (CMV status not recorded). Some clones in this sample may be carry-over from other donors' samples. The source material was cultured PBMCs, sampled from culture after CMV antigen stimulation. This CDR3 is CAISSPGDNSPLHF. Here the CDR3 DNA reads TGTGCCATCAGTTCGCCAGGGGATAATTCACCCCTCCACTTT.